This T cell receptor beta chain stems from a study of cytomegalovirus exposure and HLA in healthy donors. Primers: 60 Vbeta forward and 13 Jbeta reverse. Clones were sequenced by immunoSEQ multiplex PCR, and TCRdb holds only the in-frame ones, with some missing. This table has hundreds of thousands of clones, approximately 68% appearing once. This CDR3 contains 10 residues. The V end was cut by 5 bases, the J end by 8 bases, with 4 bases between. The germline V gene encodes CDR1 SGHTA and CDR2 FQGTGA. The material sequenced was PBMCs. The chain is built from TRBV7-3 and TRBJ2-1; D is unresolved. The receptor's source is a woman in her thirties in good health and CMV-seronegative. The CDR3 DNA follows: TGTGCCAGCAGCCTTGATGAGCAGTTCTTC. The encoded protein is CASSLDEQFF. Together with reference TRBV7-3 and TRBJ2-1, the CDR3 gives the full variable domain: GAGVSQTPSNKVTEKGKYVELRCDPISGHTALYWYRQSLGQGPEFLIYFQGTGAADDSGLPNDRFFAVRPEGSVSTLKIQRTERGDSAVYLCASSLDEQFFGPGTRLTVL.